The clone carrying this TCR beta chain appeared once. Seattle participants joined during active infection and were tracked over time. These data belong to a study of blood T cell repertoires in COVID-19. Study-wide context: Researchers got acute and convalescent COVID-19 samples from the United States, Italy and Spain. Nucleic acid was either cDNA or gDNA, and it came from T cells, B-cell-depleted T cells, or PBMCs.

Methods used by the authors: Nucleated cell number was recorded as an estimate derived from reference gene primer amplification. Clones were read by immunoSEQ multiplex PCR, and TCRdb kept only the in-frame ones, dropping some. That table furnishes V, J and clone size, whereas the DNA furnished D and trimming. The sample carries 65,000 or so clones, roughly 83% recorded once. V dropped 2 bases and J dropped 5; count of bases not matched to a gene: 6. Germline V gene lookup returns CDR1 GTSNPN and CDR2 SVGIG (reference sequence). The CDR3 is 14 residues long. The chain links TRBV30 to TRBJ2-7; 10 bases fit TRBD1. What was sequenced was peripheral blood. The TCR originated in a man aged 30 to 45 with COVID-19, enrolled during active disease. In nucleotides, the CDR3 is TGTGCCTGGAGTAGGAGACAGGGGGCCCACGAGCAGTACTTC. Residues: CAWSRRQGAHEQYF. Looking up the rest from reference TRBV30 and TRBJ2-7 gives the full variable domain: SQTIHQWPATLVQPVGSPLSLECTVEGTSNPNLYWYRQAAGRGLQLLFYSVGIGQISSEVPQNLSASRPQDRQFILSSKKLLLSDSGFYLCAWSRRQGAHEQYFGPGTRLTVT.